This TCR beta chain was obtained from a study of T cell repertoires in cytomegalovirus infection. Study-wide context: The authors used CMV epitopes that were HLA-C-restricted (recently identified) and HLA-B-restricted (well studied). Through public TCR beta signatures, both CMV infection and matching HLA type were indicated.

From the reads, TCRdb called clonotypes with MiXCR, one entry per CDR3 protein. The data hold some 350,000 distinct CDR3 sequences, with approximately 32% observed a single time. This clonotype has a count of ten or more. Its antigen is as yet unknown. Study-level points and caveats: Cumulative public TCR beta family frequency identified carriers of CMV plus the relevant HLA. Dominating the ex vivo response were TCR beta clonotypes that were CMV-specific and HLA-C-restricted.

Between the trimmed V and J ends, which lost 5 bases and 6 bases, there was a span of 14 bases. The CDR3 runs to 13 residues. The germline V gene has CDR1 SGHTA and CDR2 FQGNSA. This receptor was identified in a human donor in good health (CMV status not recorded). Some clones in this sample may be carry-over from other donors' samples. The chain is built from TRBV7-2 and TRBJ2-7; D call uncertain. The source material was cultured PBMCs, sampled from culture after CMV antigen stimulation. CDR3 loop: CASSSSQLGEQYF. In DNA, the CDR3 is TGTGCCAGCAGCAGTTCCCAATTGGGCGAGCAGTACTTC.